Reported below is one T cell receptor (beta chain). This table comes from immunoSEQ multiplex PCR, and its TCRdb copy is limited to in-frame clones, with some not included. The sample yields tens of thousands of clones, about three quarters seen once. The data belong to a study of control samples from healthy donors and cancer patients. The CDR3 is made up of 18 amino acids. Per the germline V gene, CDR1 is SGHDT and CDR2 is YYEEEE. Between the trimmed V and J ends, which lost 0 bases and 2 bases, there was a span of 19 bases. The TCR sequence derives from a male donor with melanoma. The chain carries TRBV5-6 and TRBJ2-3; D remains unclear. The sample was formalin-fixed, paraffin-embedded tissue. CDR3 in DNA: TGTGCCAGCAGCTTGGTGGGGTGGGTGGGCCCTACCACAGATACGCAGTATTTT. It specifies CASSLVGWVGPTTDTQYF.